The 20 T cell receptor beta chains presented below share a single source sample, sequenced in a study of cytomegalovirus exposure and HLA in healthy donors (TCRdb year 2017). The method was the immunoSEQ multiplex PCR assay. For the multiplex PCR, a mixture combining 60 forward primers for TCR Vbeta segments and 13 reverse primers for TCR Jbeta segments was used. Held by TCRdb, this immuneACCESS table contains in-frame sequences only and omits some clones. Under half of the omission traces to an unresolved V gene where checked; the cause of the rest is unknown. Counted in this sample were under 110,000 clones; more than 70% of them appeared once. Roughly 2.5% of the sample is held by the ten biggest clonotypes. The specimen sequenced was PBMCs. These receptors all stem from a man aged 40-55 years in good health and CMV-seronegative.

CDR3 region: CASSLEDHRNNEQYF. The CDR3, as DNA: TGTGCCAGCAGCTTAGAAGACCACAGGAATAACGAGCAGTACTTC. The chain combines TRBV7-9 with TRBJ2-7; D is possibly TRBD1 (5 bases). The ends were cut back, 1 base at V and 5 bases at J, with 15 bases in the middle. In germline, CDR1 is SEHNR, CDR2 FQNEAQ (reference sequence). CDR3 length: 15 amino acids. Based on the CDR3 plus reference TRBV7-9 and TRBJ2-7, the full variable domain is DTGVSQNPRHKITKRGQNVTFRCDPISEHNRLYWYRQTLGQGPEFLTYFQNEAQLEKSRLLSDRFSAERPKGSFSTLEIQRTEQGDSAMYLCASSLEDHRNNEQYFGPGTRLTVT.

V is TRBV4-2 and J is TRBJ1-2, with 9 bases identical to TRBD1. The CDR3 has 15 amino acids. Trimming at V came to 1 base and at J to 7 bases, leaving 7 bases not matched to a gene. Germline V gene lookup returns CDR1 LGHNA and CDR2 YNFKEQ. The CDR3 is CASSQADRGNFGYTF. The CDR3 coding sequence is TGTGCCAGCAGCCAAGCCGACAGGGGGAATTTTGGCTACACCTTC.

The rearrangement joins TRBV11-1 to TRBJ1-1, with D hard to call. Trimming took off 2 bases at V and 2 bases at J, with 6 bases between the two ends. The CDR3 spans 13 residues. Germline CDR1 SGHAT, CDR2 FQDESV (reference sequence). CDR3 in DNA: TGTGCCAGCAGCTTAACAAGAAACACTGAAGCTTTCTTT. Protein product: CASSLTRNTEAFF.

The V and J genes are TRBV15 and TRBJ2-3; 13 bases line up with TRBD2. V was clipped by 10 bases and J by 1 base; unmatched bases: 11. The CDR3 has 17 residues. CDR1 and CDR2 (germline): LNHNV, YYDKDF (reference sequence). DNA for the CDR3: TGTGCCAGTACTAGCGGGGGGGTGCCTCTTGGCACAGATACGCAGTATTTT. This translates into CASTSGGVPLGTDTQYF.

This clone was seen more than once but under ten times. The chain couples TRBV7-9 to TRBJ2-5; TRBD1 might be the D (5 bases). The germline V gene encodes CDR1 SEHNR and CDR2 FQNEAQ (reference sequence). The V gene lost 4 bases and the J gene lost 5 bases, with 14 bases spanning the gap. This CDR3 is built from 14 residues. CDR3 amino acids: CASSSQGHEETQYF. CDR3 coding DNA: TGTGCCAGCAGCTCCCAGGGCCACGAGGAGACCCAGTACTTC.

The chain uses TRBV4-1 and TRBJ2-7, with 11 bases that match TRBD2. Trimming removed 0 bases from V and 1 base from J; junction bases left unmatched: 5. This CDR3 is built from 17 residues. Germline loops: CDR1 MGHRA, CDR2 YSYEKL. CDR3 residues: CASSQDRLAGTSYEQYF. The CDR3 bases are TGCGCCAGCAGCCAAGACCGACTAGCGGGGACTTCCTACGAGCAGTACTTC.

The V call is TRBV14, the J call TRBJ1-2; no definite D call. The germline V gene encodes CDR1 SGHDN and CDR2 FVKESK. V was pared by 5 bases and J by 4 bases, with 8 bases between. CDR3 size: 12 residues. In DNA form, the CDR3 reads TGTGCCAGCAGCGGTTCGAGCTATGGCTACACCTTC. Translating gives CASSGSSYGYTF.

The chain joins TRBV10-3 to TRBJ2-1, with 11 nucleotides matching TRBD2. The germline V gene encodes CDR1 ENHRY and CDR2 SYGVKD. After removal of 7 bases from V and 14 bases from J, the junction contained 10 bases not matched to a gene. The length of the CDR3 is 13 residues. CDR3 sequence: CAIKGLAESEEFF. In DNA form, the CDR3 reads TGTGCCATCAAGGGACTAGCGGAAAGCGAGGAGTTCTTC.

The V call is TRBV4-2, the J call TRBJ2-7; TRBD1 matches at 8 bases. Trimming removed 0 bases from V and 5 bases from J; junction bases left unmatched: 12. This CDR3 is built from 17 residues. Germline lookup yields CDR1 LGHNA and CDR2 YNFKEQ. The CDR3 spells CASSQDSRLTGDDEQYF. DNA of the CDR3: TGTGCCAGCAGCCAAGATAGTCGCTTGACAGGGGACGACGAGCAGTACTTC.

The V gene is TRBV2, the J gene TRBJ2-6; 8 bases line up with TRBD1. Germline V gives CDR1 SNHLY, CDR2 FYNNEI. V lost 6 bases to trimming and J lost 0 bases; unmatched junction nucleotides: 10. The length of the CDR3 is 18 residues. This CDR3 is CASSSFGQGGSGANVLTF. In nucleotides, the CDR3 is TGTGCCAGCAGCTCATTTGGACAGGGCGGCTCTGGGGCCAACGTCCTGACTTTC.

This chain connects TRBV7-8 to TRBJ1-2; no definite D call. Germline V gene lookup returns CDR1 SGHVS and CDR2 FQNEAQ. Trimming shortened V by 5 bases and J by 4 bases, and 14 bases separated the two germline ends. CDR3 length: 14 amino acids. The CDR3 region is CASSPLQPSYGYTF. In nucleotides, the CDR3 is TGTGCCAGCAGCCCGCTACAGCCATCCTATGGCTACACCTTC.

The chain links TRBV14 to TRBJ2-7; D is perhaps TRBD2 (5 bases). This CDR3 has 14 residues. Germline-derived CDR1 and CDR2 are SGHDN and FVKESK. Trimming removed 4 bases at V and 1 base at J, with 11 bases between. The CDR3 nucleotides are TGTGCCAGCAGCCCCCGAGGGAGTTCCTACGAGCAGTACTTC. It translates to CASSPRGSSYEQYF.

The CDR3 reads CASSVSGTRTGELFF. The CDR3, as DNA: TGTGCCAGCAGTGTTAGCGGGACACGCACCGGGGAGCTGTTTTTT. The V gene is TRBV27, the J gene TRBJ2-2; 8 positions agree with TRBD2. CDR1 MNHEY and CDR2 SMNVEV come from the germline V gene (reference sequence). CDR3 length: 15 residues. Trimming removed 5 bases from V and 4 bases from J; junction bases left unmatched: 6.

The chain is built from TRBV18 and TRBJ1-2, with a weak D call TRBD1 (6 bases). The CDR3 consists of 15 residues. Germline V lookup: CDR1 KGHSH, CDR2 LQKENI. V lost 3 bases and J 1 base, leaving 12 bases between the germline ends. The CDR3, as DNA: TGTGCCAGCTCACCGGGGGCCACAGTTAACTATGGCTACACCTTC. Translating it yields CASSPGATVNYGYTF.

This sequence joins TRBV6-6 and TRBJ1-5, with 10 bases matching TRBD1. J lost 3 bases, V lost 0 bases, and 2 bases had no gene match. Per germline, CDR1 MNHNY and CDR2 SVGAGI (reference sequence). The CDR3 runs 16 residues. CDR3 residues: CASSYSGTGANQPQHF. For the CDR3, the DNA is TGTGCCAGCAGTTACTCCGGGACAGGGGCCAATCAGCCCCAGCATTTT.

The CDR3 DNA reads as TGTGCTAGTGGTTACCGGACTAGCGGGGGGGAGATTACAGATACGCAGTATTTT. It yields the protein CASGYRTSGGEITDTQYF. V and J are TRBV12-5 and TRBJ2-3, with 15 nucleotides matching TRBD2. Germline loops: CDR1 LGHNT, CDR2 FRNRAP. This CDR3 region has 18 residues. The V and J ends lost 4 bases and 3 bases, in that order; junction bases with no gene match: 8.

The genes are TRBV28 and TRBJ2-2, with 7 bases fitting TRBD1. The germline V gene has CDR1 MDHEN and CDR2 SYDVKM. The junction had 4 bases not matched to a gene; V was cut back by 5 bases and J by 4 bases. The CDR3 consists of 14 residues. The CDR3 DNA follows: TGTGCCAGCAGTCAGGGGGTCGGCACCGGGGAGCTGTTTTTT. Translating gives CASSQGVGTGELFF. The variable domain in full, completed from reference TRBV28 and TRBJ2-2, reads DVKVTQSSRYLVKRTGEKVFLECVQDMDHENMFWYRQDPGLGLRLIYFSYDVKMKEKGDIPEGYSVSREKKERFSLILESASTNQTSMYLCASSQGVGTGELFFGEGSRLTVL.

The rearrangement joins TRBV6-5 to TRBJ2-1, with a tentative D call TRBD2 (5 bases). CDR3 size: 16 residues. The germline CDR1 and CDR2 sequences are MNHEY and SVGAGI. Trimming shortened V by 4 bases and J by 2 bases, and 15 bases separated the two germline ends. CDR3 sequence (DNA): TGTGCCAGCAGTTCCGCGGGTTCCCTCACCTACAATGAGCAGTTCTTC. Encoded protein: CASSSAGSLTYNEQFF.

This chain joins TRBV14 and TRBJ1-2; 9 bases fit TRBD1. Trimming cost V 4 bases and J 5 bases; bases outside gene matches: 8. This CDR3 has 15 residues. The germline V gene encodes CDR1 SGHDN and CDR2 FVKESK. CDR3 loop: CASSPTGGRRYGYTF. CDR3 coding DNA: TGTGCCAGCAGCCCAACAGGGGGCAGAAGGTATGGCTACACCTTC.

V usage is TRBV19 and J usage is TRBJ1-1, with D perhaps matching TRBD1 (5 bases). Germline V gene data show CDR1 as LNHDA and CDR2 as SQIVND (reference sequence). V lost 4 bases, J lost 4 bases, and 13 bases lay in between. This CDR3 has 14 amino acids. Here the CDR3 DNA reads TGTGCCAGTAGTAGCGGGGGAGGGCCCACTGAAGCTTTCTTT. It yields the protein CASSSGGGPTEAFF.